The 3 T cell receptor beta chains in this list originate from one sample, sequenced in a study of immune heterogeneity within non-small cell lung tumors. With 32 V and 13 J primers, multiplex PCR amplified the TCR beta CDR3. TCRdb passed the multiplex PCR reads through MiXCR, listing each CDR3 protein once. Counted here are about 5,600 distinct CDR3 sequences, roughly 18% occurring once; the ten biggest clones make up about 4%. Genomic DNA extracted from bulk tumor tissue served as template. A total of 600 ng was used per sample. Biopsies, several per primary tumor and spaced far apart, were collected during surgery. Those enrolled were patients newly diagnosed with untreated non-small cell lung cancer and undergoing curative surgery. Sequenced material: lung tumor tissue. These receptors were collected from a man in his forties with non-small cell lung cancer.

V is TRBV9 and J is TRBJ2-5; D is perhaps TRBD2 (6 bases). The V gene lost 0 bases and the J gene lost 2 bases, with 14 bases spanning the gap. CDR1 and CDR2 (germline): SGDLS, YYNGEE. There are 16 residues in the CDR3. CDR3 region: CASSVGGRGTQETQYF. As DNA, the CDR3 is TGTGCCAGCAGCGTAGGAGGGAGAGGGACTCAAGAGACCCAGTACTTC.

This clonotype was detected a few times. This sequence joins TRBV28 and TRBJ2-5; unclear D gene. Germline V lookup: CDR1 MDHEN, CDR2 SYDVKM. The length of the CDR3 is 13 residues. Between the trimmed V and J ends, which lost 3 bases and 5 bases, there was a span of 10 bases. CDR3 bases: TGTGCCAGCAGTTTCGCCTCCACGGAGACCCAGTACTTC. Translation: CASSFASTETQYF.

This clonotype has a count of ten or more. This chain links TRBV10-3 with TRBJ1-4, with TRBD1 as a possible D gene (5 bases). Trimming stripped 5 bases from V and 4 bases from J, with 8 bases between. The germline V gene has CDR1 ENHRY and CDR2 SYGVKD. The CDR3 contains 13 residues. The DNA of the CDR3 is TGTGCCATCAGTACGGGGCTTAATGAAAAACTGTTTTTT. Protein sequence: CAISTGLNEKLFF.